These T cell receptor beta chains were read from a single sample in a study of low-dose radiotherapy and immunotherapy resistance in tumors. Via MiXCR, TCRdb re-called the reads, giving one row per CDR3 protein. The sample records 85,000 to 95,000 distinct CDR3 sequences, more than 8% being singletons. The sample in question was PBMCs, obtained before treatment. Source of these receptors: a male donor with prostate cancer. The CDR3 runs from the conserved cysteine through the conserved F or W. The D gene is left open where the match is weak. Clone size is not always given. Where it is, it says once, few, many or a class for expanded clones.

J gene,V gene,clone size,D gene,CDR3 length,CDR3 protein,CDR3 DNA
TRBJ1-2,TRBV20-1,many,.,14,CSASPGTLPSGYTF,TGCAGTGCTAGTCCCGGGACCCTTCCATCAGGCTACACCTTC
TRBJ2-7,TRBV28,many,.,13,CASSSEATYEQYF,TGTGCCAGCAGTTCGGAGGCGACCTACGAGCAGTACTTC
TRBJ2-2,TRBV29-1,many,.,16,CSVVRPTGLGTGELFF,TGCAGCGTTGTTCGTCCTACGGGTCTAGGCACCGGGGAGCTGTTTTTT
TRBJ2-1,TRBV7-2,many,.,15,CASTLYPSDYNEQFF,TGTGCCAGCACCCTTTACCCTAGCGACTACAATGAGCAGTTCTTC
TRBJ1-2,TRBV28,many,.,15,CASSPPGSGMYGYTF,TGTGCCAGCAGCCCCCCGGGCTCTGGGATGTATGGCTACACCTTC
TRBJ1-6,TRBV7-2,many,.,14,CASKGGERNSPLHF,TGTGCAAGCAAAGGGGGGGAGCGGAATTCACCCCTCCACTTT
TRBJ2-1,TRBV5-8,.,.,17,CANPSPPQGPDYNEQFF,TGTGCCAACCCTTCTCCCCCCCAGGGCCCTGACTACAATGAGCAGTTCTTC
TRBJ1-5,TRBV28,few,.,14,CASSLTAINQPQHF,TGTGCCAGCAGCCTCACAGCTATCAATCAGCCCCAGCATTTT
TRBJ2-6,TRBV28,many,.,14,CASRYSSGANVLTF,TGTGCCAGCAGATACAGTTCTGGGGCCAACGTCCTGACTTTC
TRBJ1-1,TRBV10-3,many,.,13,CATTTVKNTEAFF,TGTGCCACCACGACCGTGAAGAACACTGAAGCTTTCTTT
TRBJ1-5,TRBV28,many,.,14,CASREQGYNQPQHF,TGTGCCAGCAGGGAACAGGGTTACAATCAGCCCCAGCATTTT
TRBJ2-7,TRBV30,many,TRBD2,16,CAWSVGLAGRPYEQYF,TGTGCCTGGAGTGTTGGGCTAGCGGGACGTCCCTACGAGCAGTACTTC
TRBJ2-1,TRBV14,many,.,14,CASSQQFYPGEQFF,TGTGCCAGCAGCCAACAGTTCTATCCCGGTGAGCAGTTCTTC
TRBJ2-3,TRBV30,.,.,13,CAWTRYSTDTQYF,TGTGCCTGGACGCGGTATAGCACAGATACGCAGTATTTT
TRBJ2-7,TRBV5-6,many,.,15,CASSLRGQRLTEQYF,TGTGCCAGCAGCTTGCGTGGACAGAGACTTACGGAGCAGTACTTC
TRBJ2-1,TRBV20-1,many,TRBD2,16,CSARKPTSGNDNEQFF,TGCAGTGCTAGAAAACCGACTAGCGGGAACGACAATGAGCAGTTCTTC
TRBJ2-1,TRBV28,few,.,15,CASSKVDYLGNEQFF,TGTGCCAGCAGCAAGGTGGACTACCTCGGGAATGAGCAGTTCTTC
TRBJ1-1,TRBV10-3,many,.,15,CAISADGSMNTEAFF,TGTGCCATCAGTGCGGACGGATCAATGAACACTGAAGCTTTCTTT
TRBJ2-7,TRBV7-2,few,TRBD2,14,CASSLLTSGTEQYF,TGTGCCAGCAGCTTACTGACTAGCGGGACCGAGCAGTACTTC
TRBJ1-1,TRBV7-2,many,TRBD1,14,CASSLWTGDTEAFF,TGTGCCAGCAGCTTATGGACAGGGGACACTGAAGCTTTCTTT